A single sample gave rise to the 9 T cell receptor beta chains below, sequenced in a study of cytomegalovirus exposure and HLA in healthy donors. PCR involved 60 Vbeta and 13 Jbeta primers. Measured with immunoSEQ multiplex PCR; TCRdb has only the in-frame clones, and not every one. The sample shows about 120,000 clones, about four fifths of them seen only once. Sequences were obtained from PBMCs. The source is a woman aged 55-69 years in good health and CMV-seropositive.

The chain carries TRBV7-9 and TRBJ2-3; 8 nucleotides line up with TRBD2. Germline V lookup: CDR1 SEHNR, CDR2 FQNEAQ (reference sequence). V lost 4 bases to trimming and J lost 0 bases; unmatched junction nucleotides: 3. The CDR3 is 15 amino acids. The CDR3 protein is CASSYSGDSTDTQYF. The CDR3 DNA sequence: TGTGCCAGCAGCTATAGCGGGGATAGCACAGATACGCAGTATTTT.

The V and J genes are TRBV11-2 and TRBJ2-3; D ambiguous. The CDR3 is 16 amino acids. Trimming removed 1 base at V and 2 bases at J, with 13 bases between. Germline CDR1 reads SGHAT; CDR2 reads FQNNGV. The CDR3 protein is CASSLVPETNTDTQYF. CDR3 nucleotide sequence: TGTGCCAGCAGCTTAGTTCCAGAAACGAACACAGATACGCAGTATTTT.

The chain couples TRBV18 to TRBJ2-2; weak D call: TRBD1 (5 bases). The CDR3 is 14 residues long. From germline, CDR1 is KGHSH and CDR2 LQKENI. The V gene lost 6 bases and the J gene lost 3 bases, with 11 bases spanning the gap. The CDR3 nucleotides are TGTGCCAGCTCCTTGCAGGGCGACACCGGGGAGCTGTTTTTT. Its translation: CASSLQGDTGELFF.

DNA for the CDR3: TGTGCCAGCGAGTATTTCAAACTAGCGGGACAATACAATGAGCAGTTCTTC. As protein: CASEYFKLAGQYNEQFF. This sequence joins TRBV7-2 and TRBJ2-1; 10 bases map to TRBD2. The CDR3 has 17 residues. J was trimmed by 4 bases and V by 8 bases; bases with no gene match: 14. Germline V gives CDR1 SGHTA, CDR2 FQGNSA.

This clone came up once. The chain combines TRBV19 with TRBJ2-5; 11 nucleotides agree with TRBD2. Germline trimming cut 5 bases from V and 4 bases from J; bases unmatched to any gene: 3. Germline assignment: CDR1 LNHDA and CDR2 SQIVND (reference sequence). The CDR3 consists of 14 residues. The CDR3 DNA follows: TGTGCCAGTAGTGAAGGACTAGCGGGAGAGACCCAGTACTTC. Its translation: CASSEGLAGETQYF.

The chain employs TRBV9 and TRBJ2-7; 13 bases line up with TRBD2. The CDR3 is made up of 16 amino acids. Germline lookup yields CDR1 SGDLS and CDR2 YYNGEE. With V trimmed by 0 bases and J by 4 bases, 4 bases remained unmatched. CDR3 loop: CASSVDGTSGIYEQYF. The DNA for the CDR3 is TGTGCCAGCAGCGTAGACGGGACTAGCGGGATTTACGAGCAGTACTTC.

This chain uses TRBV6-5 with TRBJ1-2; 8 nucleotides line up with TRBD1. In germline, CDR1 is MNHEY, CDR2 SVGAGI. CDR3 length: 14 residues. Losses at the gene ends were 7 bases for V and 5 bases for J; bases not matched to a gene: 9. CDR3 protein: CASTRDRLGYGYTF. In nucleotides, the CDR3 is TGTGCCAGCACCCGGGACAGGCTGGGTTATGGCTACACCTTC.

This clone appeared once. The chain has TRBV7-6 and TRBJ1-5, with a weak D call TRBD1 (6 bases). V shed 4 bases and J shed 7 bases, with 11 bases lying between them. This CDR3 contains 13 residues. Germline V gene lookup returns CDR1 SGHVS and CDR2 FNYEAQ. CDR3 amino acids: CASSSQGSQPQHF. CDR3 DNA: TGTGCCAGCAGCTCTCAGGGGAGCCAGCCCCAGCATTTT.

This CDR3 reads CASSEAPAGTNLYEQYF. CDR3 DNA: TGTGCCAGCAGTGAAGCGCCCGCCGGGACTAACCTCTACGAGCAGTACTTC. The V call is TRBV2, the J call TRBJ2-7; 7 nucleotides agree with TRBD2. V lost 0 bases and J lost 3; bases outside the gene matches: 11. Germline-derived CDR1 and CDR2 are SNHLY and FYNNEI. CDR3 length equals 17 residues.